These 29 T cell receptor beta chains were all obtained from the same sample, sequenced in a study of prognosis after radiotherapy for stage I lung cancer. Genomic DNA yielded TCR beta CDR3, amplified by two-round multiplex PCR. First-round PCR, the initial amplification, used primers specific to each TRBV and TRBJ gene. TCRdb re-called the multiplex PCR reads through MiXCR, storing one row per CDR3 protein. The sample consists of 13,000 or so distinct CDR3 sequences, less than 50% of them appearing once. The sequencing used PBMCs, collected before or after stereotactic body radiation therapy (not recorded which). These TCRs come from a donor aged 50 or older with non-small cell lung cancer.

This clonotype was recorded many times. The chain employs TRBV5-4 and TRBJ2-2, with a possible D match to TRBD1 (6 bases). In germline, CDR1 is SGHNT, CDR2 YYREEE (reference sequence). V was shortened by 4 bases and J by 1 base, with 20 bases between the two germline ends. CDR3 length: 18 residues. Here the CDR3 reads CASSPSLPRGGNTGELFF. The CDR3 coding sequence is TGTGCCAGCAGCCCCTCTCTACCTAGAGGGGGGAACACCGGGGAGCTGTTTTTT.

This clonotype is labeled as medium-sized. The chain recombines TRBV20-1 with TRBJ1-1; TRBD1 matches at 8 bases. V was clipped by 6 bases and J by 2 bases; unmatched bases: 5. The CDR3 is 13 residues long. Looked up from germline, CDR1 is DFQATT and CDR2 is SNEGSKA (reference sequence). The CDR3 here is CSAPQGVNTEAFF. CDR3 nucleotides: TGCAGTGCCCCACAGGGGGTCAACACTGAAGCTTTCTTT.

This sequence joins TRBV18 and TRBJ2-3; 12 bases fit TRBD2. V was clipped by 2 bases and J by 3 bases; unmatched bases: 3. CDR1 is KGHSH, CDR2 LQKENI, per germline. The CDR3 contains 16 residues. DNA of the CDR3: TGTGCCAGCTCACCAAGCACTAGCGGGAGGACAGATACGCAGTATTTT. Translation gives CASSPSTSGRTDTQYF.

CDR3 region: CSALDMNTEAFF. The CDR3 nucleotides are TGCAGTGCACTTGACATGAACACTGAAGCTTTCTTT. The chain uses TRBV20-1 and TRBJ1-1; D remains ambiguous. The CDR3 runs to 12 residues. The ends were cut back, 6 bases at V and 0 bases at J, with 8 bases in the middle. Germline-derived CDR1 and CDR2 are DFQATT and SNEGSKA (reference sequence).

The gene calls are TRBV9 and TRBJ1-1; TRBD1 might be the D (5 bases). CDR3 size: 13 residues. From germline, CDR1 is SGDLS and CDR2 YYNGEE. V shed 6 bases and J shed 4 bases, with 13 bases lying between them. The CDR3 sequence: CASNSGRTTEAFF. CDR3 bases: TGTGCCAGCAATTCAGGGCGGACCACTGAAGCTTTCTTT.

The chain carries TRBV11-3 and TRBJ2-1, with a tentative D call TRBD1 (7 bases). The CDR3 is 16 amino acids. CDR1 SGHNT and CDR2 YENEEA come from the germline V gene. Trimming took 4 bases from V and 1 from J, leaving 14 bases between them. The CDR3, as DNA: TGTGCCAGCAGCTCAGGGGGAGGTCTTTCCTACAATGAGCAGTTCTTC. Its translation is CASSSGGGLSYNEQFF.

CDR3 region: CATAREDGSTDTQYF. CDR3 bases: TGTGCCACGGCGCGGGAGGATGGCAGCACAGATACGCAGTATTTT. This chain connects TRBV6-4 to TRBJ2-3, with 8 bases aligning to TRBD2. V shed 10 bases and J 0 bases; nucleotides not matched to a gene: 9. Germline V gene sequence: CDR1 MRHNA, CDR2 SNTAGT. The CDR3 runs 15 residues.

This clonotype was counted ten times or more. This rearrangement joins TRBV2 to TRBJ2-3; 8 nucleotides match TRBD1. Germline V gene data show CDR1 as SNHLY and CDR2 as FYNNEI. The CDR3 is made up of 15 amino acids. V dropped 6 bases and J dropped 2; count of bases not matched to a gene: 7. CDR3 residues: CASRYRDRSTDTQYF. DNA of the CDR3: TGTGCCAGCAGGTACCGGGACAGGTCCACAGATACGCAGTATTTT.

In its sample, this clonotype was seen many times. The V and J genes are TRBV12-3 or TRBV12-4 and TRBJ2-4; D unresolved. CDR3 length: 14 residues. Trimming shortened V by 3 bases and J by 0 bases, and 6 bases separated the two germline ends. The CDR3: CASSFRAAKNIQYF. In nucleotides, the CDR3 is TGTGCCAGCAGTTTCAGAGCAGCCAAAAACATTCAGTACTTC.

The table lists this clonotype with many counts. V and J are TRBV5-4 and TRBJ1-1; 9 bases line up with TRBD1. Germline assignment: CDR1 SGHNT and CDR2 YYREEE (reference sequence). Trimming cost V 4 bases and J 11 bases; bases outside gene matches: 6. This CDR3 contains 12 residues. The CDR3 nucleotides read TGTGCCAGCAGCGAACAGGGGGCGAAGGCTTTCTTT. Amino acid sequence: CASSEQGAKAFF. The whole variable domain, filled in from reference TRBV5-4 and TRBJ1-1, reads ETGVTQSPTHLIKTRGQQVTLRCSSQSGHNTVSWYQQALGQGPQFIFQYYREEENGRGNFPPRFSGLQFPNYSSELNVNALELDDSALYLCASSEQGAKAFFGQGTRLTVV.

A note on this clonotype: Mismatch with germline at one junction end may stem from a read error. CDR3 protein: CATSRAGLGHINTVELFF. The DNA of the CDR3 is TGTGCCACCAGCAGAGCGGGCTTGGGACATATAAACACCGTGGAGCTGTTTTTT. The chain employs TRBV15 and TRBJ2-2; the D gene is possibly TRBD1 (6 bases). Germline CDR1 is LNHNV and CDR2 is YYDKDF (reference sequence). CDR3 length: 18 amino acids.

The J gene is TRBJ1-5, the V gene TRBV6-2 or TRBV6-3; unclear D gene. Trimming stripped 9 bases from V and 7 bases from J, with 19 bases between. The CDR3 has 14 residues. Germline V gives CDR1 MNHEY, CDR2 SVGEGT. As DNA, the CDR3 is TGTGCCAGAGGTCCCCGACACGGTTCACAGCCCCAGCATTTT. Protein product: CARGPRHGSQPQHF.

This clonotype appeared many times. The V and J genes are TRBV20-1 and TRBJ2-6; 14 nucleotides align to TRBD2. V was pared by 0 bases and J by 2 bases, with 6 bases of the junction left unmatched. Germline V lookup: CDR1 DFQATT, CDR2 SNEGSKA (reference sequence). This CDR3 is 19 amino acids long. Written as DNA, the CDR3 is TGCAGTGCTAGAGATTGGGGACTAGCGGGAGTTACTGGGGCCAACGTCCTGACTTTC. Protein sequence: CSARDWGLAGVTGANVLTF.

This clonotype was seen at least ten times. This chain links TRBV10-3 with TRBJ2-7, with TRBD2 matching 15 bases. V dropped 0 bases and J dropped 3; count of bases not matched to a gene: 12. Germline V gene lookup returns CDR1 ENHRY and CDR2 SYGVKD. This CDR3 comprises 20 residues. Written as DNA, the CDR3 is TGTGCCATCAGTGAGTCGCGTAGGACTAGCGGGAGGGCCCGTGTCTACGAGCAGTACTTC. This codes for CAISESRRTSGRARVYEQYF.

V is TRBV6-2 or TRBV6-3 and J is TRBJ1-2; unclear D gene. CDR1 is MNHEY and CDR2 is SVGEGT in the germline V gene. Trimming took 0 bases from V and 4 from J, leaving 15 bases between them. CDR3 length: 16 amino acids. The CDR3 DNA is TGTGCCAGCAGTTACTCGGCAGGAGGGAGCTCCTATGGCTACACCTTC. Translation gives CASSYSAGGSSYGYTF.

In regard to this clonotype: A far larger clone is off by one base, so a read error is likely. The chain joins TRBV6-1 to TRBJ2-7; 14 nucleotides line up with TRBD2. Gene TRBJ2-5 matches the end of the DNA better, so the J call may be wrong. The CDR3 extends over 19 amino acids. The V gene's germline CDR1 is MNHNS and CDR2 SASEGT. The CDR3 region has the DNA TGTGCCAGCAGTGGGGGACTAGCGGGAGCGAACCCGTACCAAGCGACCCAGTACTTC. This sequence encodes CASSGGLAGANPYQATQYF.

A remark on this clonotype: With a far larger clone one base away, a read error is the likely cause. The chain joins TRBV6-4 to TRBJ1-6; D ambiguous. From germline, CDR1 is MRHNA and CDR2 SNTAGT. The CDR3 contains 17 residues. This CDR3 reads CASSYSGGSSSNPPLHF. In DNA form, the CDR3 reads TGTGCCAGCAGTTACTCGGGAGGGTCTTCCTCCAATCCACCCCTCCACTTT.

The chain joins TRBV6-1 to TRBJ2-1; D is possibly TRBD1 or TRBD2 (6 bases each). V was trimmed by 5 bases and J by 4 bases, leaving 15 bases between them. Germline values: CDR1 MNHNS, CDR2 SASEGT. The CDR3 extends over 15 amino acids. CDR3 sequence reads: CASSRGTSIYNEQFF. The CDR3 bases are TGTGCCAGCAGTAGGGGGACTTCTATTTACAATGAGCAGTTCTTC.

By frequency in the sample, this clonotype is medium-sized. The CDR3 here is CASSFRDNSYNEQFF. The CDR3 DNA reads as TGTGCCAGCAGCTTCCGGGACAACTCCTACAATGAGCAGTTCTTC. The J gene is TRBJ2-1, the V gene TRBV7-2; TRBD1 is a possible D gene (6 bases). Germline CDR1 is SGHTA and CDR2 is FQGNSA. This CDR3 region has 15 residues. V lost 3 bases to trimming and J lost 0 bases, with 9 bases between them. Looking up the rest from reference TRBV7-2 and TRBJ2-1 gives the full variable domain: GAGVSQSPSNKVTEKGKDVELRCDPISGHTALYWYRQSLGQGLEFLIYFQGNSAPDKSGLPSDRFSAERTGGSVSTLTIQRTQQEDSAVYLCASSFRDNSYNEQFFGPGTRLTVL.

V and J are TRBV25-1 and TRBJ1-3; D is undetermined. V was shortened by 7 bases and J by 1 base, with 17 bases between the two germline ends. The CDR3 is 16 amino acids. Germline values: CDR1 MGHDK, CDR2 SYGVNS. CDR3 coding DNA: TGTGCCAGCAAACCACCGGGCCCATATTCTGGAAACACCATATATTTT. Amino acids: CASKPPGPYSGNTIYF.

CDR3 region: CSARKSGGSYEQYF. Written as DNA, the CDR3 is TGCAGTGCTAGAAAAAGCGGGGGGTCCTACGAGCAGTACTTC. J is TRBJ2-7 and V is TRBV20-1; TRBD2 matches at 9 bases. The CDR3 loop spans 14 amino acids. The trim removed 2 bases at V and 1 base at J, leaving 3 bases unmatched. Germline V lookup: CDR1 DFQATT, CDR2 SNEGSKA (reference sequence).

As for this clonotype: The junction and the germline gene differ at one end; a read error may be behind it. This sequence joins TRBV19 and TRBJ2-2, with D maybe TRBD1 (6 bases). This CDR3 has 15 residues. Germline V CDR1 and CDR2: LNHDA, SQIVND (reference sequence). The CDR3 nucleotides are TGTGCCAGTAGTATTCTGGGACAACACACCGGGGAGCTGTTCTTT. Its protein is CASSILGQHTGELFF.

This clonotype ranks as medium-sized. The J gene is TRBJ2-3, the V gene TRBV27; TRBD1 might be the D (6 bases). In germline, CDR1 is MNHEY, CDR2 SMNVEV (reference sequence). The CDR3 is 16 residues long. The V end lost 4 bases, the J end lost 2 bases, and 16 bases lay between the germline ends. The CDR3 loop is CASSSGRVGATDTQYF. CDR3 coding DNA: TGTGCCAGCAGTTCGGGACGCGTGGGGGCCACAGATACGCAGTATTTT.

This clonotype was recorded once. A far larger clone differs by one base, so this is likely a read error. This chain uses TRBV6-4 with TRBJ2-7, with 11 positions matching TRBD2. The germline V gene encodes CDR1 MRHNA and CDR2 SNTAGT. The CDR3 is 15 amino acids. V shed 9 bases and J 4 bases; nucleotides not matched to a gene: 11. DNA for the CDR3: TGTGCCAGGGGGGTTGGTAGCGGGAGGGAATACGAGCAGTACTTC. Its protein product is CARGVGSGREYEQYF.

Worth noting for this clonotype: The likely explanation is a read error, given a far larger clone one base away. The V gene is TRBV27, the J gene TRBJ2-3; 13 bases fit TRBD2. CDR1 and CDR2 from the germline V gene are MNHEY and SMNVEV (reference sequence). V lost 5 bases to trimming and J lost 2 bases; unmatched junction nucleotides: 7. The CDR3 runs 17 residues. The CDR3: CASSITSGGGNTDTQYF. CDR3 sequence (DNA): TGTGCCAGCAGTATTACTAGCGGGGGGGGTAACACAGATACGCAGTATTTT.

Here the CDR3 reads CASKGGPRDNNTGELFF. The CDR3 DNA follows: TGTGCCAGCAAAGGAGGTCCTCGGGACAACAACACCGGGGAGCTGTTTTTT. The chain is built from TRBV6-1 and TRBJ2-2, with D tentatively TRBD1 (6 bases). The V end was cut by 7 bases, the J end by 2 bases, with 20 bases between. CDR3 length equals 17 residues. CDR1 is MNHNS, CDR2 SASEGT, per germline.

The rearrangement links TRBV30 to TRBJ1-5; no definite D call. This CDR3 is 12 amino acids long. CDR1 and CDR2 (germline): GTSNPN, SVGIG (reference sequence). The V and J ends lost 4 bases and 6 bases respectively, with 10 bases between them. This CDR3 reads CAWNGFGQPQHF. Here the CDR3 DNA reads TGTGCCTGGAACGGTTTTGGTCAGCCCCAGCATTTT.

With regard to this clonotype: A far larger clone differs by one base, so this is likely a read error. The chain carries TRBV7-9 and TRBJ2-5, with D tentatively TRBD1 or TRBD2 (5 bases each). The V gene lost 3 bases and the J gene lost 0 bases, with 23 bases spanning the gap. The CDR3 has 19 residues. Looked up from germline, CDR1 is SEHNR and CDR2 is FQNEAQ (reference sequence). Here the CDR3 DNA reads TGTGCCAGCAGCTTTCGGCAGGGAGTGGACGACTCTTACCAAGAGACCCAGTACTTC. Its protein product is CASSFRQGVDDSYQETQYF.

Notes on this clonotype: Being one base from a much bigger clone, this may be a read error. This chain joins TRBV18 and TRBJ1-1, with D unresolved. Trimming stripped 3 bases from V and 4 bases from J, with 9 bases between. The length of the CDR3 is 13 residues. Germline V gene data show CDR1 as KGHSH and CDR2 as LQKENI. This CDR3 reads CASSPQAITEAFF. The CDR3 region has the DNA TGTGCCAGCTCACCCCAAGCAATCACTGAAGCTTTCTTT.